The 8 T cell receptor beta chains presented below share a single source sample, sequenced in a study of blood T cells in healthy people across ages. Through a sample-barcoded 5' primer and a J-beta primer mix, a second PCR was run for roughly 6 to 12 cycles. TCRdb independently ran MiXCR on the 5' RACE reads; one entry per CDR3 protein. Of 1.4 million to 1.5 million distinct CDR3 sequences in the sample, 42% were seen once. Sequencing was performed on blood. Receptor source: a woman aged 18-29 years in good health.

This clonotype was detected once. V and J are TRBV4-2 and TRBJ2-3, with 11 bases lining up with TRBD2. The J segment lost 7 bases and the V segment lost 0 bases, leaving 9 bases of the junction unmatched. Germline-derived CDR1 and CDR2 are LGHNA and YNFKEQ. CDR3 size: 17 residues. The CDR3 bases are TGTGCCAGCAGCCAAGATTTAGCGGGAGGGGGTTTTTATACGCAGTATTTT. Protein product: CASSQDLAGGGFYTQYF.

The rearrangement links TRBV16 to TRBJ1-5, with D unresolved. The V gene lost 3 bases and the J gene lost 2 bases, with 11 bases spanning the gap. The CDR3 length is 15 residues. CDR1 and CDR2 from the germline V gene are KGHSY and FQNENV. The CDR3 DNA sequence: TGTGCCAGCAGCCACCCCGATCCGGGCAATCAGCCCCAGCATTTT. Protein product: CASSHPDPGNQPQHF.

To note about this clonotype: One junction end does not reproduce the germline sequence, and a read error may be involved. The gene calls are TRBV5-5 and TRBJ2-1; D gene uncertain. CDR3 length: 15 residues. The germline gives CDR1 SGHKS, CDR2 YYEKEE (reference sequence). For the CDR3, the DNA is TGTGTCAGCAGCTTGGATCCGGGTTCCTACAATGAGCAGTTCTTC. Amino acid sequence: CVSSLDPGSYNEQFF.

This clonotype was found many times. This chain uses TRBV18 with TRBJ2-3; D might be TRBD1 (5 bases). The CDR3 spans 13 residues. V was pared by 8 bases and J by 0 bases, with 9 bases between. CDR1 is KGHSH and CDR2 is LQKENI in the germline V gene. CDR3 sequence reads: CASSPGSTDTQYF. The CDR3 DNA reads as TGTGCCAGCAGTCCAGGGAGCACAGATACGCAGTATTTT.

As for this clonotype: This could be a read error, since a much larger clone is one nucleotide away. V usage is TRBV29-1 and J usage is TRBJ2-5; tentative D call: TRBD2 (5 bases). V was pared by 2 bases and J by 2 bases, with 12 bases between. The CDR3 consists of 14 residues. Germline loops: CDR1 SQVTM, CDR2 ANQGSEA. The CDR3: CSVENSAEQETQYF. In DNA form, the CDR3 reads TGCAGCGTTGAAAACTCAGCGGAACAAGAGACCCAGTACTTC.

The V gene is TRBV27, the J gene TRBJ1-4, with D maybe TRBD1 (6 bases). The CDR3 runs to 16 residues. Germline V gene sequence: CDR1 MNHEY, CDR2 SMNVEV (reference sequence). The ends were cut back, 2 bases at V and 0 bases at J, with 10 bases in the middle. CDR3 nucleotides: TGTGCCAGCAGTTTAACAGGGCATGCAACTAATGAAAAACTGTTTTTT. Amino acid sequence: CASSLTGHATNEKLFF. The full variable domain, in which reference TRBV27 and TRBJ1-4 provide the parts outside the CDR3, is EAQVTQNPRYLITVTGKKLTVTCSQNMNHEYMSWYRQDPGLGLRQIYYSMNVEVTDKGDVPEGYKVSRKEKRNFPLILESPSPNQTSLYFCASSLTGHATNEKLFFGSGTQLSVL.

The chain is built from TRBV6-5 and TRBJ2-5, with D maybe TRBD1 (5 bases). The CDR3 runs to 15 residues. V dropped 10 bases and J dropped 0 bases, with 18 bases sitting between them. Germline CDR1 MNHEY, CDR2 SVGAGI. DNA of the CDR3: TGTGCCAAGCACGGAAGGGGCGGCTACCAAGAGACCCAGTACTTC. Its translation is CAKHGRGGYQETQYF.

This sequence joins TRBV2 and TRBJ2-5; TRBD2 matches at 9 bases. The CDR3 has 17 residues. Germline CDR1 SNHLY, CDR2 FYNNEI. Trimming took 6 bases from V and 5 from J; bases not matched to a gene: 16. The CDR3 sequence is CASRGYLAGATRETQYF. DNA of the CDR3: TGTGCCAGCAGAGGATATTTAGCGGGGGCCACGCGGGAGACCCAGTACTTC.